This TCR beta chain was observed in a study of blood T cell repertoires in COVID-19. Study context: Sites across the United States, Italy and Spain contributed samples from acute and convalescent COVID-19. In each case, the material was cDNA or gDNA derived from T cells, B-cell-depleted T cells, or PBMCs.

This clone has just a few counts. Methods used by the authors: The assay estimated nucleated cells by amplifying reference gene primers. Assay: immunoSEQ multiplex PCR; the TCRdb copy retains only in-frame clones and omits some. V and J calls and clone size are copied from that table; D and trimming were computed from the DNA. The repertoire holds about 40,000 clones, with approximately 89% as singletons. Sample: peripheral blood. This clonotype was obtained from a woman in her 70s with acute or convalescent COVID-19.

The CDR3 coding sequence is TGTGCCAGCATGCTCATTTTGAGGGAGCAAGGGGAGCTGTTTTTT. It specifies CASMLILREQGELFF. The chain carries TRBV7-8 and TRBJ2-2; D is possibly TRBD2 (5 bases). Trimming pared 7 bases from V and 8 bases from J, leaving 20 bases between. The germline V gene has CDR1 SGHVS and CDR2 FQNEAQ. This CDR3 region has 15 residues. Variable domain in full (rest from reference TRBV7-8 and TRBJ2-2): GAGVSQSPRYKVAKRGQDVALRCDPISGHVSLFWYQQALGQGPEFLTYFQNEAQLDKSGLPSDRFFAERPEGSVSTLKIQRTQQEDSAVYLCASMLILREQGELFFGEGSRLTVL.